These T cell receptor beta chains were read from a single sample in a study of blood T cell repertoires in COVID-19. Clones were read by immunoSEQ multiplex PCR, and TCRdb kept only the in-frame ones, dropping some. The table shows some 78,000 clones, with roughly 89% occurring only once. The sequencing sample was made of peripheral blood. All receptors come from a man in his fifties with acute or convalescent COVID-19. Both conserved end residues are part of each CDR3. A D gene is named only where the DNA matches it firmly. Clone size is stated in some rows and not others, as once, few, many or a class when expanded.

TRBD2	-	TRBV7-6	TRBJ2-4	TGTGCCAGCAGCTCGGGGACTAGCGGGAGTAGTCAGTACTTC	CASSSGTSGSSQYF
TRBD2	-	TRBV7-3	TRBJ2-1	TGTGCCAGCAGCTTAGTGGGACTAGCGGGGGCCGAGAGCTCCTACAATGAGCAGTTCTTC	CASSLVGLAGAESSYNEQFF
TRBD1	-	TRBV18	TRBJ1-2	TGTGCCAGCTCACCGGGACAGGGGTTAGCTAACTATGGCTACACCTTC	CASSPGQGLANYGYTF
TRBD2	once	TRBV9	TRBJ2-1	TGTGCCAGCAGCGTAGAACTAGCGGGATATGAGCAGTTCTTC	CASSVELAGYEQFF
-	-	TRBV29-1	TRBJ1-4	TGCAGCGTTGAATGGGGCGATTCTAATGAAAAACTGTTTTTT	CSVEWGDSNEKLFF
TRBD1	-	TRBV30	TRBJ1-5	TGTGCCTGGAGTACAGGGGGCTCCTATAGCAATCAGCCCCAGCATTTT	CAWSTGGSYSNQPQHF
TRBD1	-	TRBV7-9	TRBJ1-2	TGTGCCAGCAGCTTACAGGGGGCTTTGGGCTATGGCTACACCTTC	CASSLQGALGYGYTF
-	-	TRBV6-5	TRBJ2-2	TGTGCCAGCAGCAGACAGGTCTTGAACACCGGGGAGCTGTTTTTT	CASSRQVLNTGELFF
TRBD1	few	TRBV2	TRBJ2-7	TGTGCCAGCAGTGATATAATCTGGGGACAGGGGCACTACGAGCAGTACTTC	CASSDIIWGQGHYEQYF
TRBD1	once	TRBV18	TRBJ2-5	TGTGCCAGCTCACCCGGGACAGTTAAAGAGACCCAGTACTTC	CASSPGTVKETQYF
-	once	TRBV6-1	TRBJ1-1	TGTGCCAGCAGTCACCATGACAGGCCGAACACTGAAGCTTTCTTT	CASSHHDRPNTEAFF
-	few	TRBV5-5	TRBJ1-5	TGTGCCAGCAGCTTATGGGGACTGGTACGGCCCCAGCATTTT	CASSLWGLVRPQHF
TRBD1	-	TRBV7-2	TRBJ1-6	TGTGCCAGCAGCCCCCCGAGGACAGGGTATTCACCCCTCCACTTT	CASSPPRTGYSPLHF
-	-	TRBV6-5	TRBJ2-7	TGTGCCAGCAGTTACTCGGGACTTTTTCCGCACTACGAGCAGTACTTC	CASSYSGLFPHYEQYF
-	-	TRBV6-5	TRBJ2-2	TGTGCCAGCAGGAGCTGGACCGGGGAGCTGTTTTTT	CASRSWTGELFF
-	-	TRBV30	TRBJ1-1	TGTGCCTGGAGTAGGGGGGGGAGAAGGACTGAAGCTTTCTTT	CAWSRGGRRTEAFF
-	-	TRBV15	TRBJ2-7	TGTGCCACCAGCAGAGACGGTCCTAGCTCCTACGAGCAGTACTTC	CATSRDGPSSYEQYF
-	-	TRBV6-5	TRBJ1-1	TGTGCCAGCAGAAATCCCCAGGGGCCGGGCACTGAAGCTTTCTTT	CASRNPQGPGTEAFF
-	-	TRBV2	TRBJ1-6	TGTGCCAGCAGTGTAGAATTCAATTCACCCCTCCACTTT	CASSVEFNSPLHF
-	once	TRBV5-4	TRBJ2-5	TGTGCCAGCAGCTCCCCTACAGGGTCAGGAGAGACCCAGTACTTC	CASSSPTGSGETQYF
TRBD2	-	TRBV7-8	TRBJ2-3	TGTGCCAGCAGCTTATCTGCGGGGGGGGTTGGAGATACGCAGTATTTT	CASSLSAGGVGDTQYF
TRBD2	-	TRBV4-2	TRBJ2-7	TGTGCCAGCAGCCAAGAGGGGACTAGTAGTTACGAGCAGTACTTC	CASSQEGTSSYEQYF
-	-	TRBV5-5	TRBJ1-6	TGTGCCAGCAGCTTGGTTGTGAGCTCCTATAATTCACCCCTCCACTTT	CASSLVVSSYNSPLHF
-	-	TRBV4-1	TRBJ1-4	TGCGCCAGCAGCCCAATCGCAGGGACTGCAACTAATGAAAAACTGTTTTTT	CASSPIAGTATNEKLFF
-	-	TRBV11-2	TRBJ2-1	TGTGCCAGCACCTACGGAAGGGAGGTCTCCTACAATGAGCAGTTCTTC	CASTYGREVSYNEQFF
TRBD1	-	TRBV18	TRBJ2-7	TGTGCCAGCTCACCATATATGCCGGGACAGGGGATTTCCTACGAGCAGTACTTC	CASSPYMPGQGISYEQYF
TRBD2	-	TRBV6-2/TRBV6-3	TRBJ2-1	TGTGCCAGCAGTTACGCATGGGCGGGAGGCGGGGGTGAGCAGTTCTTC	CASSYAWAGGGGEQFF
TRBD2	few	TRBV2	TRBJ2-3	TGTGCCAGCAGTGCAACTAGCGGCACAGATACGCAGTATTTT	CASSATSGTDTQYF
-	-	TRBV6-2/TRBV6-3	TRBJ1-2	TGTGCCAGCAGTCTTAACTATGGCTACACCTTC	CASSLNYGYTF
-	-	TRBV4-3	TRBJ1-2	TGCGCCAGCAGCCAAGATAACCGCCTTGAACAGGGTGGCCATGGCTACACCTTC	CASSQDNRLEQGGHGYTF
-	-	TRBV27	TRBJ2-3	TGTGCCAGCAGTTCAGGGGGCACAGATACGCAGTATTTT	CASSSGGTDTQYF
TRBD1	-	TRBV6-4	TRBJ1-5	TGTGCCAGCAGCCCCACAGGGGAACTTCAGCCCCAGCATTTT	CASSPTGELQPQHF
TRBD2	-	TRBV9	TRBJ2-3	TGTGCCAGCAGGAAGGGACTAGCGGGGAGCACAGATACGCAGTATTTT	CASRKGLAGSTDTQYF
TRBD1	-	TRBV5-3	TRBJ1-5	TGTGCCAGAAGCTTGTTCACAGGACAGGGGGATTCTAAAGACAATCAGCCCCAGCATTTT	CARSLFTGQGDSKDNQPQHF
TRBD1	-	TRBV7-9	TRBJ2-7	TGTGCCAGCGGGACAGGGAGAAGCTACGAGCAGTACTTC	CASGTGRSYEQYF
-	-	TRBV6-6	TRBJ1-2	TGTGCCAGCAGTTACAAACCTAGTCCGGGTGGCTACACCTTC	CASSYKPSPGGYTF
-	-	TRBV28	TRBJ2-3	TGTGCCAGCAGTCACATTTGGGCGACAGAGACCAACTCAGATACGCAGTATTTT	CASSHIWATETNSDTQYF
TRBD1	-	TRBV30	TRBJ2-7	TGTGCCTGGAGTTTTTCAGGGGGATCCTACGAGCAGTACTTC	CAWSFSGGSYEQYF
-	-	TRBV11-3	TRBJ2-3	TGTGCCAGCAGCCCCGCGGGGAGCGGGCGCACAGATACGCAGTATTTT	CASSPAGSGRTDTQYF
-	-	TRBV6-5	TRBJ1-3	TGTGCCAGCAGTTACTCCGGGGGGTCTGGAAACACCATATATTTT	CASSYSGGSGNTIYF
-	few	TRBV12-3/TRBV12-4	TRBJ1-2	TGTGCCAGCTTCCCAGGATTCGGCTATGGCTACACCTTC	CASFPGFGYGYTF
TRBD1	-	TRBV5-1	TRBJ2-7	TGCGCCAGCAGCCCGGGACAGGGGTACCACGAGCAGTACTTC	CASSPGQGYHEQYF
-	-	TRBV5-1	TRBJ2-1	TGCGCCAGCAGCGCCGACAGGAGCAATGAGCAGTTCTTC	CASSADRSNEQFF
-	-	TRBV15	TRBJ1-5	TGTGCCACCAGCAGAGTGGGGGGAGCCGGTAATCAGCCCCAGCATTTT	CATSRVGGAGNQPQHF
TRBD1	-	TRBV27	TRBJ1-2	TGTGCCAGCAGACCCGAGGACAGGCCGCATGGCTACACCTTC	CASRPEDRPHGYTF
-	-	TRBV5-4	TRBJ2-2	TGTGCCAGCAGCTTGGCTTCAGGGACTGGCGGGGAGCTGTTTTTT	CASSLASGTGGELFF
TRBD2	-	TRBV30	TRBJ2-5	TGTGCCTGCCTTGCGGGGGGTCTCCCCGGTGAGACCCAGTACTTC	CACLAGGLPGETQYF
TRBD1	-	TRBV6-5	TRBJ2-3	TGTGCCAGCAGCCCGAATGGACAGGGGACAGATACGCAGTATTTT	CASSPNGQGTDTQYF
-	once	TRBV10-1	TRBJ2-3	TGCGCCAGCAGTGATCCGGGACTCAGGGGGGATACGCAGTATTTT	CASSDPGLRGDTQYF
-	once	TRBV18	TRBJ2-7	TGTGCCAGCTCACCATTGTCAGGTCTGGGCTCCTACGAGCAGTACTTC	CASSPLSGLGSYEQYF
-	-	TRBV28	TRBJ2-6	TGTGCCTCTATCTACGGGGGTTCTGGGGCCAACGTCCTGACTTTC	CASIYGGSGANVLTF
TRBD1	-	TRBV18	TRBJ2-7	TGTGCCAGCTCAGCTCCGGGACAGTTCTCTTCTAGCTCCTACGAGCAGTACTTC	CASSAPGQFSSSSYEQYF
TRBD2	-	TRBV5-1	TRBJ2-7	TGCGCCAGCAGCTTGGGGACTAGCAATCCAGTCGAGCAGTACTTC	CASSLGTSNPVEQYF
TRBD2	-	TRBV11-2	TRBJ2-1	TGTGCCAGCAGCCCACGGAAGCGGGAGGGCGTAGGTGAGCAGTTCTTC	CASSPRKREGVGEQFF
-	few	TRBV19	TRBJ2-7	TGTGCCAGTAGTATATTGGGGGCAGTTTCCTACGAGCAGTACTTC	CASSILGAVSYEQYF
-	-	TRBV10-1	TRBJ2-7	TGCGCCAGCAGTGAGTCTGGACTTCCCACCGAGCAGTACTTC	CASSESGLPTEQYF
-	-	TRBV28	TRBJ2-2	TGTGCCAGCCGGGTGCCGGGGAACACCGGGGAGCTGTTTTTT	CASRVPGNTGELFF
-	-	TRBV25-1	TRBJ1-1	TGTGCCAGCAGTGAATCACGGGGAAAATTTGAAGCTTTCTTT	CASSESRGKFEAFF
-	-	TRBV6-5	TRBJ1-5	TGTGCCAGCAGCCAAACTAGGGTTCAGCCCCAGCATTTT	CASSQTRVQPQHF